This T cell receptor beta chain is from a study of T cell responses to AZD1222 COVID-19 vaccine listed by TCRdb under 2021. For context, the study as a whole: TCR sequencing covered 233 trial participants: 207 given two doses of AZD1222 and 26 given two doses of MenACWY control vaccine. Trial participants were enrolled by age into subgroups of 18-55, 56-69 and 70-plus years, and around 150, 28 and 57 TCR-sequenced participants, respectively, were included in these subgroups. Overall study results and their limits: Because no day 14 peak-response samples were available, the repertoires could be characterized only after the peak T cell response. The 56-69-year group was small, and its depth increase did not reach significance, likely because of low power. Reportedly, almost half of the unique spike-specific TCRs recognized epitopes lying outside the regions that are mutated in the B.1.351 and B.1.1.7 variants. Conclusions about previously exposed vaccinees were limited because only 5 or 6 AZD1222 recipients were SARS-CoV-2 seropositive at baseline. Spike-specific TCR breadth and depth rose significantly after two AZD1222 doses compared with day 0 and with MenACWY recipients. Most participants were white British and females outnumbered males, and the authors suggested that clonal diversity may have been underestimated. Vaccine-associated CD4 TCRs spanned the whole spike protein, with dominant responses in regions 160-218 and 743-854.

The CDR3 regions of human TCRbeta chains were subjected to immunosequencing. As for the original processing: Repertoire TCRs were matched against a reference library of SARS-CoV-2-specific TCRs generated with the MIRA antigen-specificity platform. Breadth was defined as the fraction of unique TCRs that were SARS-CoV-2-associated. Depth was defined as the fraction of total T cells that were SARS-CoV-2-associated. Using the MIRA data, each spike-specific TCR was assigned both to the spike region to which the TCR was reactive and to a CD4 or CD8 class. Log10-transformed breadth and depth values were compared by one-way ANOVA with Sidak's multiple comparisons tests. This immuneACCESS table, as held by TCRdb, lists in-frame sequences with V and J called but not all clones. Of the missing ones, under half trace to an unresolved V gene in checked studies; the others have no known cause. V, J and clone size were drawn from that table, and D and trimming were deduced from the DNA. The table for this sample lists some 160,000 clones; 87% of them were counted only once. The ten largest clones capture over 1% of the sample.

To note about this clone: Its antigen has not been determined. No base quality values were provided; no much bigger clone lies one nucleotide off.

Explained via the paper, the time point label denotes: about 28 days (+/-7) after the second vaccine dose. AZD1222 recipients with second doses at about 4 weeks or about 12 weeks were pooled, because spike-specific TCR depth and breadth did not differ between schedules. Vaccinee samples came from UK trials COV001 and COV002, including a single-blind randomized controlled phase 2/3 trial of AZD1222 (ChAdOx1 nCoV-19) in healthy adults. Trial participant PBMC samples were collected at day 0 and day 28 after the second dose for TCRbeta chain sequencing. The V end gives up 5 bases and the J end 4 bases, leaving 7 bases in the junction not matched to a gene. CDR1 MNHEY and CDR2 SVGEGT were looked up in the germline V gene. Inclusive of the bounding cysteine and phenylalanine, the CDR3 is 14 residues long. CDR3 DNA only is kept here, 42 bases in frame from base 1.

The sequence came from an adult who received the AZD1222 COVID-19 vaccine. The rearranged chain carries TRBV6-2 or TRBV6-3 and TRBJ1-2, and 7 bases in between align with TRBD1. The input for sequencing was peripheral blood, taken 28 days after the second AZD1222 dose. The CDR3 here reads CASSIRDRFYGYTF. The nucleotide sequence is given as TGTGCCAGCAGTATCCGGGACAGATTCTATGGCTACACCTTC.